Following are 13 T cell receptor beta chains from one sample sequenced in a study of neurological immune-mediated disorders. TCRdb re-called the 5' RACE reads through MiXCR, storing one row per CDR3 protein. This sample yields roughly 62,000 distinct CDR3 sequences, of which 10% to 12% are seen a single time; 1.5% to 2% belongs to the top ten. The sample comprised PBMCs. These TCRs come from a man aged 55 to 70 in good health.

Turning to this clonotype: The junction shows a germline mismatch at one end, possibly a read error. The V gene is TRBV6-1, the J gene TRBJ1-1; D is uncertain. CDR3 length: 15 amino acids. Germline V gene sequence: CDR1 MNHNS, CDR2 SASEGT. CDR3 region: CAISEISTVNTEAFF. In DNA form, the CDR3 reads TGTGCCATCAGTGAAATATCAACAGTCAACACTGAAGCTTTCTTT.

There are many counts of this clonotype. The rearrangement links TRBV6-5 to TRBJ2-1, with D possibly matching TRBD1 (7 bases). This CDR3 has 15 amino acids. V was trimmed by 6 bases and J by 9 bases, leaving 21 bases between them. The germline CDR1 and CDR2 sequences are MNHEY and SVGAGI. In nucleotides, the CDR3 is TGTGCCAGCAGGGTCAGGGGGGCCCCTTATGGTGAGCAGTTCTTC. This gives the protein CASRVRGAPYGEQFF.

This clonotype was counted at least ten times. V gene TRBV20-1 combines with J gene TRBJ2-5, with D possibly TRBD2 on 5 matching bases. Trimming removed 1 base at V and 2 bases at J, with 8 bases between. There are 13 residues in the CDR3. Germline CDR1 DFQATT, CDR2 SNEGSKA (reference sequence). DNA of the CDR3: TGCAGTGCTAGAGGCGGCGGGCAAGAGACCCAGTACTTC. Translating gives CSARGGGQETQYF.

This clonotype came up many times. The CDR3 spells CAISETSKRGGRNEQYF. Here the CDR3 DNA reads TGTGCCATCAGTGAGACCTCTAAGCGGGGGGGCCGAAACGAGCAGTACTTC. The chain combines TRBV10-3 with TRBJ2-7, with TRBD2 matching over 10 bases. J was trimmed by 5 bases and V by 2 bases; bases with no gene match: 12. The CDR3 is 17 amino acids. The germline gives CDR1 ENHRY, CDR2 SYGVKD.

This clonotype was recorded at least ten times. The chain links TRBV7-2 to TRBJ2-6; the D is unclear. The CDR3 length is 14 residues. V was cut by 6 bases and J by 1 base, with 7 bases left in between. CDR1 is SGHTA and CDR2 is FQGNSA in the germline V gene. CDR3 amino acids: CASRESSGANVLTF. In nucleotides, the CDR3 is TGTGCCAGCAGGGAGTCTTCTGGGGCCAACGTCCTGACTTTC.

V usage is TRBV5-6 and J usage is TRBJ1-5; D is possibly TRBD1 (5 bases). The CDR3 spans 14 residues. In germline, CDR1 is SGHDT, CDR2 YYEEEE. Trimming removed 4 bases at V and 5 bases at J, with 13 bases between. The CDR3: CASSSTRGDQPQHF. The CDR3 nucleotides read TGTGCCAGCAGCAGTACCCGAGGGGATCAGCCCCAGCATTTT.

This clonotype was detected ten times or more. V gene TRBV5-1 combines with J gene TRBJ2-2; TRBD1 is a possible D gene (6 bases). Per germline, CDR1 SGHRS and CDR2 YFSETQ. The CDR3 contains 13 residues. Trimming pared 3 bases from V and 5 bases from J, leaving 8 bases between. The CDR3 bases are TGCGCCAGCAGCTCAGGGGAGACCGGGGAGCTGTTTTTT. It specifies CASSSGETGELFF.

In the case of this clonotype: This could be a read error, since a much larger clone is one nucleotide away. This chain uses TRBV7-8 with TRBJ2-1, with D maybe TRBD2 (5 bases). Germline V CDR1 and CDR2: SGHVS, FQNEAQ. This CDR3 region has 14 residues. CDR3 sequence: CARSLARLYNEQFF. The DNA of the CDR3 is TGTGCCAGAAGCTTAGCGCGTCTCTACAATGAGCAGTTCTTC.

At least ten counts were recorded for this clonotype. The rearrangement uses TRBV5-1 and TRBJ2-3; D unresolved. The CDR3 consists of 16 residues. Germline V gene lookup returns CDR1 SGHRS and CDR2 YFSETQ. The V end lost 2 bases, the J end lost 0 bases, and 13 bases lay between the germline ends. The CDR3 coding sequence is TGCGCCAGCAGCTTCGGTGGGCGAACCAGCACAGATACGCAGTATTTT. Translation: CASSFGGRTSTDTQYF. The whole variable domain, filled in from reference TRBV5-1 and TRBJ2-3, reads KAGVTQTPRYLIKTRGQQVTLSCSPISGHRSVSWYQQTPGQGLQFLFEYFSETQRNKGNFPGRFSGRQFSNSRSEMNVSTLELGDSALYLCASSFGGRTSTDTQYFGPGTRLTVL.

In this sample, this clonotype turned up many times. V usage is TRBV28 and J usage is TRBJ2-7; the D gene is possibly TRBD2 (6 bases). Germline-derived CDR1 and CDR2 are MDHEN and SYDVKM. The CDR3 runs to 11 residues. Trimming left V 7 bases short and J 4 bases short, with 8 bases between. The CDR3 is CASIAGYEQYF. In DNA form, the CDR3 reads TGTGCCAGCATTGCGGGGTACGAGCAGTACTTC.

This clonotype has at least ten counts. The CDR3 DNA is TGTGCCACCAGCCCCGGCCCCGCAGGGTCCGGGGAGCTGTTTTTT. This gives the protein CATSPGPAGSGELFF. V is TRBV15 and J is TRBJ2-2; D perhaps matches TRBD1 (5 bases). Germline CDR1 LNHNV, CDR2 YYDKDF (reference sequence). The CDR3 sequence is 15 residues long. The V and J ends lost 5 bases and 6 bases respectively, with 16 bases between them.

Ten or more counts support this clonotype. The chain combines TRBV18 with TRBJ1-1; D gene uncertain. From germline, CDR1 is KGHSH and CDR2 LQKENI. This CDR3 is built from 14 residues. The germline V and J ends were trimmed by 2 bases and 5 bases, with 12 bases remaining between them. CDR3 nucleotide sequence: TGTGCCAGCTCACCAGGAGACGCGCGGACTGAAGCTTTCTTT. The encoded protein is CASSPGDARTEAFF.

About this clonotype itself: This clone may be a read error of a much larger clone one base away. The V call is TRBV7-6, the J call TRBJ2-1; perhaps TRBD1 as D (6 bases). The CDR3 spans 12 residues. Germline-derived CDR1 and CDR2 are SGHVS and FNYEAQ. The CDR3 bases are TGTGCCAACAGCCCTCAGGGGAGTGAGCAGTTCTTC. Translating gives CANSPQGSEQFF.